The rows below give T cell receptor beta chains drawn from one sample of a study of blood T cell repertoires in COVID-19. TCRdb's copy holds only in-frame clones and misses some; the assay was immunoSEQ multiplex PCR. The sample records about 190,000 clones, more than 70% being singletons. Specimen: peripheral blood. The receptors were sampled from a woman at least 80 years old with active or convalescent COVID-19. Each CDR3 is given with its conserved first and last residue. Each record gives: V gene, clone size, J gene, D gene, CDR3 DNA, CDR3 protein. The D gene is left open where the match is weak. A row's size may be missing; if present it is once, few, many or a size class.

V: TRBV5-1; size: .; J: TRBJ1-6; D: .; DNA: TGCGCCAGCAGCTTGGAGGGGACAAAGCTGGGTTCCTATAATTCACCCCTCCACTTT; CDR3: CASSLEGTKLGSYNSPLHF
V: TRBV7-9; size: .; J: TRBJ1-4; D: TRBD1; DNA: TGTGCCAGCAGCTTAGGACAGGGGAAGGATGAAAAACTGTTTTTT; CDR3: CASSLGQGKDEKLFF
V: TRBV12-3/TRBV12-4; size: .; J: TRBJ1-3; D: .; DNA: TGTGCCAGCAGTTTATTTCAAGGAAACACCATATATTTT; CDR3: CASSLFQGNTIYF
V: TRBV19; size: .; J: TRBJ2-3; D: .; DNA: TGTGCCAGTAGCATAGATTTTATCAGTGCAGATACGCAGTATTTT; CDR3: CASSIDFISADTQYF
V: TRBV2; size: few; J: TRBJ1-6; D: .; DNA: TGTGCCAGCAGCGTCCGGGAAAGGCCCCACTTT; CDR3: CASSVRERPHF
V: TRBV5-1; size: .; J: TRBJ2-7; D: TRBD1; DNA: TGCGCCAGCAGCACGCAGACAGGGGGCATCGACGAGCAGTACTTC; CDR3: CASSTQTGGIDEQYF
V: TRBV3-1/TRBV3-2; size: many; J: TRBJ2-5; D: .; DNA: TGTGCCAGCAGCCAAGACCGGACAGAAGACGAAGAGACCCAGTACTTC; CDR3: CASSQDRTEDEETQYF
V: TRBV7-2; size: .; J: TRBJ1-2; D: .; DNA: TGTGCCAGCAGCTTAGCTGAGGTCAGAAACTATGGCTACACCTTC; CDR3: CASSLAEVRNYGYTF
V: TRBV2; size: .; J: TRBJ1-5; D: .; DNA: TGTGCCAGCGGTCGGGGTGGCAATCAGCCCCAGCATTTT; CDR3: CASGRGGNQPQHF
V: TRBV15; size: .; J: TRBJ2-7; D: .; DNA: TGTGCCACCAGCAGGAGCGGCAGGGGAGTCTACGAGCAGTACTTC; CDR3: CATSRSGRGVYEQYF
V: TRBV2; size: .; J: TRBJ2-3; D: .; DNA: TGTGCCAGCCCCAAATTCCGGGACTCCTTTGATACGCAGTATTTT; CDR3: CASPKFRDSFDTQYF
V: TRBV3-1/TRBV3-2; size: .; J: TRBJ1-6; D: .; DNA: TGTGCCAGCAGCCAGATCGGAGGGTCACCCCTCCACTTT; CDR3: CASSQIGGSPLHF
V: TRBV28; size: .; J: TRBJ2-7; D: TRBD1; DNA: TGTGCCAGCAGTTTATCGGGACAGGGCGGATTCTACGAGCAGTACTTC; CDR3: CASSLSGQGGFYEQYF
V: TRBV2; size: .; J: TRBJ2-3; D: .; DNA: TGTGCCAGCAGTGAGTGGCGGCCTAGCACAGATACGCAGTATTTT; CDR3: CASSEWRPSTDTQYF
V: TRBV3-1/TRBV3-2; size: few; J: TRBJ2-7; D: TRBD1; DNA: TGTGCCAGCAGCCAATTTGGGACAGGGGGGATCGAGCAGTACTTC; CDR3: CASSQFGTGGIEQYF
V: TRBV4-3; size: .; J: TRBJ1-6; D: TRBD1; DNA: TGCGCCAGCAGCCACAACGCCCGGGACAGTTATAATTCACCCCTCCACTTT; CDR3: CASSHNARDSYNSPLHF
V: TRBV24-1; size: .; J: TRBJ2-3; D: TRBD2; DNA: TGTGCCACCAGTGAGTCACGGGGGGTGCCCGGTACGCAGTATTTT; CDR3: CATSESRGVPGTQYF
V: TRBV7-9; size: once; J: TRBJ1-4; D: TRBD1; DNA: TGTGCCAGCAGCTTTCTTTTGGGGACAGGGGGTAATGAAAAACTGTTTTTT; CDR3: CASSFLLGTGGNEKLFF
V: TRBV18; size: .; J: TRBJ2-3; D: .; DNA: TGTGCCAGCTCACCAATAGTCCAATCGGCAGATACGCAGTATTTT; CDR3: CASSPIVQSADTQYF
V: TRBV5-1; size: .; J: TRBJ1-1; D: .; DNA: TGCGCCAGCAGCTTGGGGCAACAGGGGAACACTGAAGCTTTCTTT; CDR3: CASSLGQQGNTEAFF
V: TRBV7-9; size: .; J: TRBJ1-3; D: .; DNA: TGTGCCAGCAGCCCCCCAGGGCTTTTTGGAAACACCATATATTTT; CDR3: CASSPPGLFGNTIYF
V: TRBV21-1; size: .; J: TRBJ1-2; D: .; DNA: TGTGCCAGCAGCAAAGGGGACAGGGGGCCTACCCTCTATGGCTACACCTTC; CDR3: CASSKGDRGPTLYGYTF
V: TRBV5-1; size: few; J: TRBJ2-2; D: .; DNA: TGCGCCAGCAGCTTGGCCCCCTTCGGGGGGACATTCACCGGGGAGCTGTTTTTT; CDR3: CASSLAPFGGTFTGELFF
V: TRBV27; size: .; J: TRBJ1-5; D: TRBD1; DNA: TGTGCCAGCAGTTCCCGCCCGACAGGGCTTGGGAATCAGCCCCAGCATTTT; CDR3: CASSSRPTGLGNQPQHF
V: TRBV28; size: .; J: TRBJ1-1; D: .; DNA: TGTGCCAGCACCCCGGGGGGTCCCACTGAAGCTTTCTTT; CDR3: CASTPGGPTEAFF
V: TRBV5-1; size: few; J: TRBJ2-3; D: .; DNA: TGCGCCAGCAGCTTGCTTGCGGGCACAGATACGCAGTATTTT; CDR3: CASSLLAGTDTQYF
V: TRBV4-1; size: .; J: TRBJ2-1; D: .; DNA: TGCGCCAGCAGCCAAGTTGCGGGGGCCACAAATGAGCAGTTCTTC; CDR3: CASSQVAGATNEQFF
V: TRBV9; size: .; J: TRBJ2-1; D: TRBD1; DNA: TGTGCCAGCAGCGTAGCTAAGGTGGGACAGGGAAGGTTCGATGAGCAGTTCTTC; CDR3: CASSVAKVGQGRFDEQFF
V: TRBV11-2; size: .; J: TRBJ1-2; D: .; DNA: TGTGCCAGCAGCTCTGGGCACGGACGGAGGGCCTATGGCTACACCTTC; CDR3: CASSSGHGRRAYGYTF
V: TRBV6-5; size: .; J: TRBJ1-1; D: .; DNA: TGTGCCAGCAGTTACGGATTTGGAGGGGACACTGAAGCTTTCTTT; CDR3: CASSYGFGGDTEAFF
V: TRBV7-9; size: .; J: TRBJ1-6; D: .; DNA: TGTGCCAGCAGCTTACCAAATTCACCCCTCCACTTT; CDR3: CASSLPNSPLHF
V: TRBV6-2/TRBV6-3; size: .; J: TRBJ1-1; D: TRBD1; DNA: TGTGCCAGCAGTCCCCGCCGGGACAGGGACACTGAAGCTTTCTTT; CDR3: CASSPRRDRDTEAFF
V: TRBV6-1; size: .; J: TRBJ2-2; D: TRBD2; DNA: TGTGCCAGCAGTGAAGTGGTCCCGACTAGCGGGGGAGATACCGGGGAGCTGTTTTTT; CDR3: CASSEVVPTSGGDTGELFF
V: TRBV20-1; size: .; J: TRBJ1-2; D: TRBD1; DNA: TGCAGTGCTACTGACAGGGTGCGGGGCTACACCTTC; CDR3: CSATDRVRGYTF
V: TRBV19; size: .; J: TRBJ2-4; D: .; DNA: TGTGCCAGTAGTATGCACGGACAGCCACTAGCCAAAAACATTCAGTACTTC; CDR3: CASSMHGQPLAKNIQYF
V: TRBV7-6; size: .; J: TRBJ1-4; D: .; DNA: TGTGCCAGCAGCTTATCGGGGGGCCTCTTAGGGGAAAAACTGTTTTTT; CDR3: CASSLSGGLLGEKLFF
V: TRBV5-8; size: .; J: TRBJ2-2; D: .; DNA: TGTGCCCCACCTAGGGGAGGCACCGGGGAGCTGTTTTTT; CDR3: CAPPRGGTGELFF
V: TRBV3-1/TRBV3-2; size: .; J: TRBJ2-1; D: .; DNA: TGTGCCAGCCGGGCCTACAATGAGCAGTTCTTC; CDR3: CASRAYNEQFF
V: TRBV7-6; size: .; J: TRBJ1-1; D: .; DNA: TGTGCCAGCAGCTTGATAGCGGGGGGCGAAGTGGACACTGAAGCTTTCTTT; CDR3: CASSLIAGGEVDTEAFF
V: TRBV4-2; size: .; J: TRBJ1-1; D: .; DNA: TGTGCCAGCAGCCTGGTGGGGCCCATGAACACTGAAGCTTTCTTT; CDR3: CASSLVGPMNTEAFF
V: TRBV19; size: .; J: TRBJ1-2; D: .; DNA: TGTGCCAGTAGTCTGTTGAACTATGGCTACACCTTC; CDR3: CASSLLNYGYTF
V: TRBV19; size: .; J: TRBJ1-2; D: TRBD1; DNA: TGTGCCAGTAGTATCGGGGGACAGGGGTATGGCTACACCTTC; CDR3: CASSIGGQGYGYTF
V: TRBV30; size: .; J: TRBJ1-5; D: .; DNA: TGTGCCTGGAGTGTACAGGGCGGATCGGGCGGTCAGCCCCAGCATTTT; CDR3: CAWSVQGGSGGQPQHF
V: TRBV19; size: .; J: TRBJ2-1; D: TRBD2; DNA: TGTGCCAGTAGACGAGGGTGGGCGGGGGACTCCTACAATGAGCAGTTCTTC; CDR3: CASRRGWAGDSYNEQFF
V: TRBV7-2; size: .; J: TRBJ2-7; D: TRBD2; DNA: TGTGCCAGCAGCCCCACTAGCGGGGAGTTCTCCTACGAGCAGTACTTC; CDR3: CASSPTSGEFSYEQYF
V: TRBV18; size: .; J: TRBJ1-3; D: .; DNA: TGTGCCAGCTCACCAGAACAGGTATCCTCTGGAAACACCATATATTTT; CDR3: CASSPEQVSSGNTIYF
V: TRBV5-5; size: .; J: TRBJ2-2; D: .; DNA: TGTGCCAGCAGCTTGTTTGGGAGAAACACCGGGGAGCTGTTTTTT; CDR3: CASSLFGRNTGELFF
V: TRBV7-8; size: .; J: TRBJ1-4; D: TRBD1; DNA: TGTGCCAGCAGCTTAACACAGGGGGCGGAAAAACTGTTTTTT; CDR3: CASSLTQGAEKLFF
V: TRBV19; size: .; J: TRBJ2-7; D: .; DNA: TGTGCCAGTAGCCTTGGGACTTCCGATTACTACGAGCAGTACTTC; CDR3: CASSLGTSDYYEQYF
V: TRBV10-3; size: .; J: TRBJ1-4; D: .; DNA: TGTGCCATCAGTGCGGGGTTCACTAATGAAAAACTGTTTTTT; CDR3: CAISAGFTNEKLFF
V: TRBV7-2; size: .; J: TRBJ2-1; D: TRBD2; DNA: TGTGCCAGCAGGGAAACTAGCGGGGGTTACAATGAGCAGTTCTTC; CDR3: CASRETSGGYNEQFF
V: TRBV28; size: .; J: TRBJ1-6; D: TRBD1; DNA: TGTGCCAGCAGTTTGCAGGGGGGTTATTCACCCCTCCACTTT; CDR3: CASSLQGGYSPLHF
V: TRBV4-2; size: once; J: TRBJ1-2; D: .; DNA: TGTGCCAGCAGCCAAGAGGGAGGGAACTATGGCTACACCTTC; CDR3: CASSQEGGNYGYTF
V: TRBV10-3; size: .; J: TRBJ2-1; D: TRBD1; DNA: TGTGCCATCAGTGGGACAGGGGGTAACTCCTACAATGAGCAGTTCTTC; CDR3: CAISGTGGNSYNEQFF
V: TRBV7-2; size: .; J: TRBJ1-5; D: .; DNA: TGTGCCAGCAGCTTACAGGGGAATCAGCCCCAGCATTTT; CDR3: CASSLQGNQPQHF
V: TRBV4-1; size: .; J: TRBJ2-1; D: TRBD2; DNA: TGCGCCAGCAGTCAGATAGCGGGGAGCTCCTACAATGAGCAGTTCTTC; CDR3: CASSQIAGSSYNEQFF
V: TRBV7-9; size: few; J: TRBJ2-7; D: .; DNA: TGTGCCAGCAGCGGGATGACAGGGCAGTACTTC; CDR3: CASSGMTGQYF